This T cell receptor beta chain was obtained from a study of CD8 T cells in Susac syndrome. Germline V gives CDR1 LGHDT, CDR2 YNNKEL (reference sequence). Trimming took 0 bases from V and 3 from J, leaving 8 bases between them. The CDR3 consists of 14 residues. An input of roughly 0.5 to 1 ug of RNA was subjected to reverse transcription using random hexamers. TCRdb re-derived calls from the immunoSEQ multiplex PCR reads in MiXCR, one entry per CDR3 protein. This table has about 180,000 distinct CDR3 sequences, 85% to 95% appearing once. The TEMRA cells underwent FACS enrichment, while the CD8+ and CD4+ T cells underwent negative isolation.

The rearrangement links TRBV3-1 to TRBJ2-5; the D is unclear. The sample was CD4+ T cells from PBMCs. This clonotype originated in a human donor with Susac syndrome. This CDR3 is CASSQDRRKETQYF. Here the CDR3 DNA reads TGTGCCAGCAGCCAAGATAGGAGAAAAGAGACCCAGTACTTC.